Given below is one T cell receptor (beta chain) in context. The antigen remains unidentified. Other DNA variants within this sample encode the same CDR3. This specimen comes from a study of shared clonotypes between healthy human individuals. General observations from the study: Few donors restricted represented genetic and exposure-history diversity.

J lost 4 bases, V lost 6 bases, and 7 bases had no gene match. This CDR3 comprises 14 residues. Germline CDR1 reads MDHEN; CDR2 reads SYDVKM. In the naive CD8 group, cells lacked CD45RO and were positively selected for CCR7, so terminally differentiated effector memory CD45RA+ cells were left out. Assay used: immunoSEQ multiplex PCR; TCRdb lists only in-frame clones, some missing. Of around 1,900,000 clones listed, just over 90% are singletons. The sequencing sample was made of naive CD8+ T cells from PBMCs. This chain connects TRBV28 to TRBJ2-7; 9 bases are shared with TRBD1. This sequence was found in a man aged 18 to 30 in good health. Some clones in this sample may be carry-over from other donors' samples. CDR3: CASRQTGGGYEQYF. CDR3 coding DNA: TGTGCCAGCAGGCAAACAGGGGGCGGGTACGAGCAGTACTTC.